A selection of T cell receptor beta chains follows, all from one sample in a study of human T cells and chemical hapten exposure. TCRdb used MiXCR to reprocess the RACE reads, holding one entry per CDR3 protein. The sample comprises approximately 25,000 distinct CDR3 sequences, around 10% of which are singletons, and roughly 7.1% rests with the top ten. The sample was whole blood, taken in connection with sensitization to the hapten diphenylcyclopropenone (DPC). All receptors derive from a man between 25 and 39 years old with alopecia areata. Some clones in this sample may be carry-over from other donors' samples. The conserved cysteine and the conserved F or W are not part of the CDR3 here.

CDR3aa: ASSQAGLQETQY
v_gene: TRBV3-1
len: 12
j_gene: TRBJ2-5

CDR3aa: ASSLQASKSYNEQF
v_gene: TRBV11-1
len: 14
j_gene: TRBJ2-1

CDR3aa: ASSSPHHGAYEQY
v_gene: TRBV12-3/TRBV12-4
len: 13
j_gene: TRBJ2-7

CDR3aa: ASSLSLAGAGNEQF
v_gene: TRBV13
len: 14
j_gene: TRBJ2-1

CDR3aa: ASRPLSPMNTEAF
v_gene: TRBV6-5
len: 13
j_gene: TRBJ1-1

CDR3aa: ASSPAVDLLLIEAF
v_gene: TRBV11-2
len: 14
j_gene: TRBJ1-1

CDR3aa: SGRAYTGELF
v_gene: TRBV29-1
len: 10
j_gene: TRBJ2-2

CDR3aa: ASTPGGSRVNTEAF
v_gene: TRBV19
len: 14
j_gene: TRBJ1-1

CDR3aa: ASSRAGLNTGELF
v_gene: TRBV4-3
len: 13
j_gene: TRBJ2-2

CDR3aa: ASSEVGGGLAKNIQY
v_gene: TRBV6-1
len: 15
j_gene: TRBJ2-4

CDR3aa: SVEQNTEAF
v_gene: TRBV29-1
len: 9
j_gene: TRBJ1-1

CDR3aa: ASSSPRQGGGQY
v_gene: TRBV11-2
len: 12
j_gene: TRBJ2-4

CDR3aa: SARVTYADGYT
v_gene: TRBV20-1
len: 11
j_gene: TRBJ1-2

CDR3aa: ASSLTGDNNEKLF
v_gene: TRBV7-2
len: 13
j_gene: TRBJ1-4

CDR3aa: ASSYAGTNRHQPQH
v_gene: TRBV6-2/TRBV6-3
len: 14
j_gene: TRBJ1-5

CDR3aa: SVEESDRAGDGYT
v_gene: TRBV29-1
len: 13
j_gene: TRBJ1-2

CDR3aa: ASSLESGVVTEAF
v_gene: TRBV18
len: 13
j_gene: TRBJ1-1